This TCR beta chain derives from a study of beta chain features in type 1 diabetes. Findings and caveats of the study: Shorter TCRB CDR3s, moderately but significantly so, marked every one of the four CD4+ subsets in Type 1 diabetes patients. Across patients, naive, central memory and Treg TCRB repertoires exhibited apparently greater similarity than was observed across healthy donors. In these data, an HLA type influence on TCRB rearrangement remained unresolved.

The germline CDR1 and CDR2 sequences are LGHNA and YSLEER. Trimming took 4 bases from V and 5 from J; bases not matched to a gene: 0. The CDR3 length is 12 residues. This clone was recorded only once. Antigen unknown. Reverse transcribing all isolated RNA meant expressed TCRB transcripts were sequenced. Assay: immunoSEQ multiplex PCR; the TCRdb copy retains only in-frame clones and omits some. The table lists under 200,000 clones, around a tenth of them singletons, with under 0.55% in the top ten. Source material: central memory CD4+ T cells from blood. This receptor was obtained from a man under 40 with type 1 diabetes. This chain joins TRBV4-3 and TRBJ2-3, with TRBD2 matching 7 bases. Here the CDR3 reads CASSRGGDTQYF. CDR3 in DNA: TGCGCCAGCAGCCGCGGGGGAGATACGCAGTATTTT.